Listed below are T cell receptor beta chains from one sample, sequenced in a study of blood T cell repertoires in COVID-19. Clones were sequenced by immunoSEQ multiplex PCR, and TCRdb holds only the in-frame ones, with some missing. The sample shows some 260,000 clones, 65% to 85% of them seen only once. Input material: peripheral blood. The receptors were gathered from a woman aged 40-49 years with active or convalescent COVID-19. The CDR3 runs from the conserved cysteine through the conserved F or W. D genes are given only for firm matches. The size entry is marked missing in some rows and otherwise reads once, few, many or a size class.

j_gene | d_gene | abundance | v_gene | CDR3nt | CDR3aa
TRBJ1-2 | TRBD1 | NA | TRBV7-9 | TGTGCCAGCAGCTTAGCCTCTGGACAGGGGCTCTACACCTTC | CASSLASGQGLYTF
TRBJ1-5 | TRBD1 | NA | TRBV27 | TGTGCCAGCCCGCCAACAGGGGGCAATCAGCCCCAGCATTTT | CASPPTGGNQPQHF
TRBJ1-5 | NA | NA | TRBV19 | TGTGCCAGTACGGCAGGGACATTGAATCAGCCCCAGCATTTT | CASTAGTLNQPQHF
TRBJ2-5 | TRBD1 | NA | TRBV7-7 | TGTGCCAGCAGCTTGACAGGGTTCCAAGAGACCCAGTACTTC | CASSLTGFQETQYF
TRBJ2-1 | NA | NA | TRBV10-3 | TGTGCCATTGGGGAGCGGGTTAGCTCCTACAATGAGCAGTTCTTC | CAIGERVSSYNEQFF
TRBJ1-2 | NA | NA | TRBV1 | TGCACCAGCAGCCAAGAACGGACAGACTCGGATGGCTACACCTTC | CTSSQERTDSDGYTF
TRBJ1-2 | TRBD1 | once | TRBV5-1 | TGCGCCAGCAGCTTGCCGGGACAGGGGTTCGGCTACACCTTC | CASSLPGQGFGYTF
TRBJ2-2 | NA | NA | TRBV2 | TGTGCCAGCAGATCTATGGACTGGGTCGGCGGGGAGCTGTTTTTT | CASRSMDWVGGELFF
TRBJ2-7 | TRBD2 | NA | TRBV5-4 | TGTGCCAGCAGCTTGGGAGGGAGGGACGAGCAGTACTTC | CASSLGGRDEQYF
TRBJ1-2 | NA | NA | TRBV3-1/TRBV3-2 | TGTGCCAGCAGCCTCGGGGAGGGTTCCTATGGCTACACCTTC | CASSLGEGSYGYTF
TRBJ1-5 | TRBD1 | NA | TRBV19 | TGTGCCAGTACCCCAGACAGGGGGGTTCGTCAGCCCCAGCATTTT | CASTPDRGVRQPQHF
TRBJ2-7 | TRBD1 | NA | TRBV19 | TGTGCCAGTAGTTTGGGACAGAGCTCCTACGAGCAGTACTTC | CASSLGQSSYEQYF